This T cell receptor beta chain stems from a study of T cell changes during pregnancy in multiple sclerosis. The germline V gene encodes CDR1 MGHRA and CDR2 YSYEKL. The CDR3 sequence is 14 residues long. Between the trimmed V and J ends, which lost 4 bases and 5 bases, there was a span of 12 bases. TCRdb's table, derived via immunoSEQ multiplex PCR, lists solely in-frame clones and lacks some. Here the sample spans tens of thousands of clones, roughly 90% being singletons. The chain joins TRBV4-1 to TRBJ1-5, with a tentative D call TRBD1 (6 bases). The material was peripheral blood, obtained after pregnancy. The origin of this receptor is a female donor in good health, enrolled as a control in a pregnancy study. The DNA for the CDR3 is TGCGCCAGCAGCCTAGGGGGGGTGGATCAGCCCCAGCATTTT. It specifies CASSLGGVDQPQHF.